Below are 25 T cell receptor beta chains sequenced from a single sample in a study of control samples from healthy donors and cancer patients. Using immunoSEQ multiplex PCR, the repertoire was profiled, and TCRdb retains in-frame clones only, with some absent. Among tens of thousands of clones, roughly 90% were seen once, and the ten largest hold less than 7%. The source material was PBMCs. These TCRs come from a man aged 55 to 70 with colorectal cancer.

This chain uses TRBV2 with TRBJ2-5, with TRBD2 as a possible D gene (6 bases). This CDR3 comprises 12 residues. The germline CDR1 and CDR2 sequences are SNHLY and FYNNEI. The V end was cut by 3 bases, the J end by 7 bases, with 9 bases between. The CDR3 reads CASSDFGGTQYF. The CDR3 DNA reads TGTGCCAGCAGTGATTTCGGGGGGACCCAGTACTTC.

The gene calls are TRBV11-2 and TRBJ2-3; D gene ambiguous. The germline V gene encodes CDR1 SGHAT and CDR2 FQNNGV. The CDR3 consists of 16 residues. Trimming pared 0 bases from V and 0 bases from J, leaving 10 bases between. The CDR3 loop is CASSLDHLPSTDTQYF. In nucleotides, the CDR3 is TGTGCCAGCAGCTTAGATCACCTACCTAGCACAGATACGCAGTATTTT.

This chain uses TRBV28 with TRBJ2-7; D not certain. The germline V gene has CDR1 MDHEN and CDR2 SYDVKM. The CDR3 is 15 residues long. Trimming took 6 bases from V and 1 from J, leaving 16 bases between them. CDR3: CASSQARTASYEQYF. The CDR3 nucleotides are TGTGCCAGCAGCCAGGCACGGACGGCGTCCTACGAGCAGTACTTC.

About this clone itself: The DNA is omitted, as the CDR3 cannot be located on it reliably, and the CDR3 follows TCRdb's listing. This chain links TRBV1 with TRBJ2-3. TRBV1 is designated a pseudogene. Inclusive of both ends, the CDR3 amounts to 16 amino acids. The CDR3 spells CTSSQDVGSGTDTQYF.

The gene calls are TRBV7-9 and TRBJ1-3; 7 bases match TRBD1. With V trimmed by 5 bases and J by 0 bases, 10 bases remained unmatched. The V gene's germline CDR1 is SEHNR and CDR2 FQNEAQ (reference sequence). CDR3 length equals 17 residues. The CDR3 spells CASSPQGKIVSGNTIYF. The DNA of the CDR3 is TGTGCCAGCAGCCCACAGGGGAAAATAGTCTCTGGAAACACCATATATTTT.

This chain connects TRBV24-1 to TRBJ1-4; unclear D gene. Germline assignment: CDR1 KGHDR and CDR2 SFDVKD. This CDR3 spans 13 amino acids. V was shortened by 1 base and J by 5 bases, with 4 bases between the two germline ends. The CDR3 coding sequence is TGTGCCACCAGTGATTTCCCCAATGAAAAACTGTTTTTT. Amino acid sequence: CATSDFPNEKLFF.

This rearrangement joins TRBV7-2 to TRBJ2-7; D tentatively reads TRBD1 or TRBD2 (7 bases each). The germline gives CDR1 SGHTA, CDR2 FQGNSA. With 0 bases removed from V and 0 bases from J, the gap between germline ends came to 21 bases. The CDR3 consists of 19 residues. The CDR3, as DNA: TGTGCCAGCAGCTTAGCGCCCCGCAGGGGGGGTGGGGGCTCCTACGAGCAGTACTTC. It specifies CASSLAPRRGGGGSYEQYF.

The chain uses TRBV19 and TRBJ1-2, with 11 bases matching TRBD1. CDR1 LNHDA and CDR2 SQIVND come from the germline V gene (reference sequence). This CDR3 region has 15 residues. The J segment lost 3 bases and the V segment lost 4 bases, leaving 4 bases of the junction unmatched. The CDR3 DNA is TGTGCCAGTAGTACCTGGGACAGGGGGGACTATGGCTACACCTTC. It yields the protein CASSTWDRGDYGYTF.

This clone was picked up a small number of times. The chain combines TRBV5-4 with TRBJ2-3; 11 nucleotides match TRBD2. After removal of 4 bases from V and 4 bases from J, the junction contained 5 bases not matched to a gene. The CDR3 has 15 residues. Germline CDR1 reads SGHNT; CDR2 reads YYREEE (reference sequence). CDR3 sequence: CASSISGGAPDTQYF. The DNA for the CDR3 is TGTGCCAGCAGCATTAGCGGGGGGGCACCAGATACGCAGTATTTT. Full variable domain (outside the CDR3, taken from reference TRBV5-4 and TRBJ2-3): ETGVTQSPTHLIKTRGQQVTLRCSSQSGHNTVSWYQQALGQGPQFIFQYYREEENGRGNFPPRFSGLQFPNYSSELNVNALELDDSALYLCASSISGGAPDTQYFGPGTRLTVL.

This clone has just a few counts. The chain links TRBV19 to TRBJ2-6, with 9 bases identical to TRBD2. This CDR3 has 17 residues. Germline V CDR1 and CDR2: LNHDA, SQIVND (reference sequence). V shed 4 bases, J shed 0 bases, and the junction held 4 bases outside the gene matches. In nucleotides, the CDR3 is TGTGCCAGTAGTAACTTGCGGGGGGGCTCTGGGGCCAACGTCCTGACTTTC. This encodes CASSNLRGGSGANVLTF.

The rearrangement links TRBV30 to TRBJ1-5; D is unclear. Trimming pared 0 bases from V and 0 bases from J, leaving 9 bases between. CDR1 is GTSNPN and CDR2 is SVGIG in the germline V gene (reference sequence). The CDR3 is 15 residues long. This CDR3 reads CAWSVGGYSNQPQHF. The CDR3 DNA reads TGTGCCTGGAGTGTAGGCGGTTATAGCAATCAGCCCCAGCATTTT.

This chain uses TRBV18 with TRBJ1-2, with 10 bases that match TRBD1. The V gene end was trimmed by 6 bases and the J gene end by 3 bases; junction bases not matched to a gene: 4. The CDR3 contains 14 residues. Germline assignment: CDR1 KGHSH and CDR2 LQKENI. This CDR3 is CASSLGQGDYGYTF. In nucleotides, the CDR3 is TGTGCCAGCTCCCTCGGACAGGGGGACTATGGCTACACCTTC. Looking up the rest from reference TRBV18 and TRBJ1-2 gives the full variable domain: NAGVMQNPRHLVRRRGQEARLRCSPMKGHSHVYWYRQLPEEGLKFMVYLQKENIIDESGMPKERFSAEFPKEGPSILRIQQVVRGDSAAYFCASSLGQGDYGYTFGSGTRLTVV.

This chain uses TRBV7-9 with TRBJ2-2; a possible D gene is TRBD2 (6 bases). Germline-derived CDR1 and CDR2 are SEHNR and FQNEAQ (reference sequence). The CDR3 loop spans 12 amino acids. V shed 4 bases and J shed 6 bases, with 6 bases lying between them. The DNA of the CDR3 is TGTGCCAGCAGCTGGGAGGCCGGGGAGCTGTTTTTT. Translating gives CASSWEAGELFF.

The genes are TRBV9 and TRBJ2-3; 15 bases are a match to TRBD2. CDR3 length equals 17 residues. V lost 0 bases, J lost 5 bases, and 4 bases stayed unmatched. Germline V lookup: CDR1 SGDLS, CDR2 YYNGEE. The CDR3 reads CASSVGTSGGAGDTQYF. The CDR3 region has the DNA TGTGCCAGCAGCGTAGGGACTAGCGGGGGGGCAGGAGATACGCAGTATTTT. Combining the CDR3 with reference TRBV9 and TRBJ2-3 gives the whole variable domain DSGVTQTPKHLITATGQRVTLRCSPRSGDLSVYWYQQSLDQGLQFLIQYYNGEERAKGNILERFSAQQFPDLHSELNLSSLELGDSALYFCASSVGTSGGAGDTQYFGPGTRLTVL.

The chain joins TRBV7-8 to TRBJ2-5, with 15 bases aligning to TRBD2. The trim removed 3 bases at V and 5 bases at J, leaving 7 bases unmatched. The germline V gene encodes CDR1 SGHVS and CDR2 FQNEAQ. The length of the CDR3 is 17 residues. Here the CDR3 reads CASSFGGLAGGLETQYF. The CDR3, as DNA: TGTGCCAGCAGCTTCGGTGGACTAGCGGGGGGGCTTGAGACCCAGTACTTC.

Only one count was recorded for this clone. J is TRBJ2-6 and V is TRBV19; D perhaps matches TRBD2 (5 bases). The CDR3 has 15 amino acids. Germline CDR1 LNHDA, CDR2 SQIVND (reference sequence). V lost 3 bases, J lost 0 bases, and 6 bases lay in between. CDR3: CASSIGLSGANVLTF. The CDR3 bases are TGTGCCAGTAGTATTGGACTCTCTGGGGCCAACGTCCTGACTTTC. Using reference TRBV19 and TRBJ2-6 for the parts outside the CDR3, the full variable domain is DGGITQSPKYLFRKEGQNVTLSCEQNLNHDAMYWYRQDPGQGLRLIYYSQIVNDFQKGDIAEGYSVSREKKESFPLTVTSAQKNPTAFYLCASSIGLSGANVLTFGAGSRLTVL.

This chain joins TRBV11-3 and TRBJ2-2, with D unresolved. Between the trimmed V and J ends, which lost 3 bases and 6 bases, there was a span of 8 bases. CDR1 SGHNT and CDR2 YENEEA come from the germline V gene. There are 13 residues in the CDR3. The CDR3 DNA reads TGTGCCAGCAGCTTTGTAGGGTCCGGGGAGCTGTTTTTT. Amino acid sequence: CASSFVGSGELFF.

The rearrangement links TRBV5-1 to TRBJ2-5; 7 positions agree with TRBD1. The CDR3 is 14 residues long. V lost 3 bases to trimming and J lost 1 base; unmatched junction nucleotides: 3. Germline V CDR1 and CDR2: SGHRS, YFSETQ. The CDR3 region is CASSYRGLQETQYF. The CDR3 nucleotides read TGCGCCAGCAGCTACAGGGGTCTCCAAGAGACCCAGTACTTC.

This clone is medium-sized (0.01 to 0.1%). This chain connects TRBV7-9 to TRBJ2-7; tentatively, D is TRBD2 (5 bases). The CDR3 covers 13 residues. Germline V gene lookup returns CDR1 SEHNR and CDR2 FQNEAQ (reference sequence). V gave up 6 bases and J gave up 2 bases, with 11 bases separating them. The CDR3 spells CASRDGLTYEQYF. The DNA for the CDR3 is TGTGCCAGCAGGGACGGACTTACCTACGAGCAGTACTTC.

This rearrangement joins TRBV5-4 to TRBJ2-7, with TRBD1 as a possible D gene (6 bases). The germline gives CDR1 SGHNT, CDR2 YYREEE (reference sequence). With 4 bases removed from V and 5 bases from J, the gap between germline ends came to 13 bases. The CDR3 contains 13 residues. In DNA, the CDR3 is TGTGCCAGCAGCCGTGAGACAGGAGACGAGCAGTACTTC. Translating it yields CASSRETGDEQYF.

The chain recombines TRBV6-5 with TRBJ2-7, with D perhaps TRBD2 (6 bases). The germline CDR1 and CDR2 sequences are MNHEY and SVGAGI. The germline V and J ends were trimmed by 8 bases and 4 bases, with 12 bases remaining between them. The CDR3 has 12 residues. The CDR3 region is CASGRQEYEQYF. The CDR3 DNA sequence: TGTGCCAGCGGGAGGCAGGAATACGAGCAGTACTTC.

V usage is TRBV7-2 and J usage is TRBJ2-5, with D possibly being TRBD1 (6 bases). The CDR3 is made up of 18 amino acids. Germline lookup yields CDR1 SGHTA and CDR2 FQGNSA. V shed 4 bases and J shed 2 bases, with 23 bases lying between them. The chain's CDR3 is CASSSGSTGFDEQETQYF. CDR3 sequence (DNA): TGTGCCAGCAGCTCCGGGTCAACAGGGTTCGATGAACAAGAGACCCAGTACTTC.

The chain uses TRBV14 and TRBJ1-1; D gene ambiguous. Deletions cut 0 bases from V and 7 bases from J, with 12 bases between. This CDR3 spans 14 amino acids. Germline CDR1 reads SGHDN; CDR2 reads FVKESK. The CDR3 DNA reads TGTGCCAGCAGCCAAGATCGGGAATACGGTGAAGCTTTCTTT. Amino acid sequence: CASSQDREYGEAFF.

CDR3 DNA sequence: TGCGCCAGCAGCCAAGGCAGGGGCTATAATTCACCCCTCCACTTT. Protein sequence: CASSQGRGYNSPLHF. The chain links TRBV4-3 to TRBJ1-6, with a possible D match to TRBD1 (6 bases). V dropped 1 base and J dropped 3 bases, with 7 bases sitting between them. The CDR3 consists of 15 residues. CDR1 LGHNA and CDR2 YSLEER come from the germline V gene.

The chain employs TRBV9 and TRBJ2-5; TRBD2 agrees at 10 bases. V dropped 0 bases and J dropped 1; count of bases not matched to a gene: 3. Germline loops: CDR1 SGDLS, CDR2 YYNGEE. This CDR3 spans 16 amino acids. CDR3 bases: TGTGCCAGCAGCGTAGGGTTAGCGGGGGGCCAAGAGACCCAGTACTTC. Its protein product is CASSVGLAGGQETQYF.